This T cell receptor (beta chain) was retrieved from a study of blood T cell repertoires in COVID-19. At the level of the study: COVID-19 samples, acute and convalescent, were from the United States, Italy and Spain. T cells, B-cell-depleted T cells, or PBMCs supplied cDNA or gDNA.

The germline V gene has CDR1 SEHNR and CDR2 FQNEAQ (reference sequence). The germline V and J ends were trimmed by 0 bases and 6 bases, with 9 bases remaining between them. The CDR3 runs to 14 residues. In the authors' methods: Researchers report that nucleated cell counts were estimated from reference gene primer amplification. Assay: immunoSEQ multiplex PCR; the TCRdb copy retains only in-frame clones and omits some. The DNA was the basis for D and trimming; V, J and clone size are from that table. The sample yields roughly 62,000 clones, 82% seen once. The TCR sequence derives from a man aged 60-69 years with acute or convalescent COVID-19. Sequencing input: peripheral blood. The genes are TRBV7-9 and TRBJ2-1, with D possibly TRBD2 on 6 matching bases. CDR3 in DNA: TGTGCCAGCAGCTTAGCGGGGGACTTCAATGAGCAGTTCTTC. As protein: CASSLAGDFNEQFF.